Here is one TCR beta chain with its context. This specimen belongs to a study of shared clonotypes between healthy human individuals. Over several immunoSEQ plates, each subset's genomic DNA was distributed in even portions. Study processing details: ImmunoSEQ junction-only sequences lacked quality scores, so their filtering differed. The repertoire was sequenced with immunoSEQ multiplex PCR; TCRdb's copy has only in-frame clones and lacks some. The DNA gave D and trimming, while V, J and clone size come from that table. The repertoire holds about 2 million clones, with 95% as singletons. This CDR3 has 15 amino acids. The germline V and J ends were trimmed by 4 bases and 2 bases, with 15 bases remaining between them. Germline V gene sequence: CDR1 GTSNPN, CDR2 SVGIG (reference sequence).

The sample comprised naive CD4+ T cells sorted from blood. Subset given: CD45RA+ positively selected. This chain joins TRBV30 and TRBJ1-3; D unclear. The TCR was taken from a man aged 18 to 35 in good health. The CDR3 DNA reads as TGTGCCTGGATTCCCTTTCTGGGGACTGGAAACACCATATATTTT. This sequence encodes CAWIPFLGTGNTIYF.